The entry that follows covers one T cell receptor beta chain sequence. At one end the junction does not follow the germline gene, possibly because of a read error. Described time point: patch test 2, 6 weeks after DPC sensitization. Documented treatment: therapeutic diphenylcyclopropenone sensitization with weekly scalp DPC. Germline values: CDR1 MDHEN, CDR2 SYDVKM. There are 16 residues in the CDR3. This sample is part of a study of human T cells and chemical hapten exposure. Whole-study context: All through the roughly 25-week study, the scalp of each patient received diphenylcyclopropenone doses weekly. After 6 days, upper back 0.01% DPC patch tests were scored. TCR yields per sample varied, mainly owing to small pooled library volume differences.

Each CDR3 protein gets one entry after TCRdb re-called the RACE reads with MiXCR. The sample yields some 88,000 distinct CDR3 sequences, 8% to 13% seen once. This chain links TRBV28 with TRBJ2-7, with D possibly matching TRBD1 (6 bases). The sample consisted of whole blood, taken in connection with sensitization to the hapten diphenylcyclopropenone (DPC). This sequence was found in a man aged 35 to 55 with alopecia areata. Some clones in this sample may be carry-over from other donors' samples. This chain's CDR3 is CASTLTTGRSSYEQYF. CDR3 in DNA: TGTGCCAGCACTTTAACAACAGGGCGTTCCTCCTATGAGCAGTACTTC. Combining the CDR3 with reference TRBV28 and TRBJ2-7 gives the whole variable domain DVKVTQSSRYLVKRTGEKVFLECVQDMDHENMFWYRQDPGLGLRLIYFSYDVKMKEKGDIPEGYSVSREKKERFSLILESASTNQTSMYLCASTLTTGRSSYEQYFGPGTRLTVT.